This T cell receptor beta chain is from a study of blood T cell repertoires in COVID-19. The trim removed 0 bases at V and 1 base at J, leaving 3 bases unmatched. Germline V gene sequence: CDR1 GTSNPN, CDR2 SVGIG (reference sequence). This CDR3 has 16 amino acids. Assay used: immunoSEQ multiplex PCR; TCRdb lists only in-frame clones, some missing. The table lists around 200,000 clones, around 90% of them singletons. The clonotype originates from a man between 18 and 29 years old with acute COVID-19. Sequenced sample: PBMCs or T cells enriched from blood (not recorded which). The rearrangement uses TRBV30 and TRBJ2-1, with 10 bases fitting TRBD2. The CDR3 DNA reads TGTGCCTGGAGTGTACTTAGCGGGAGGTCCTACAATGAGCAGTTCTTC. Its translation is CAWSVLSGRSYNEQFF.